These 14 T cell receptor beta chains came from one sample sequenced in a study of T cells in Graves' hyperthyroidism and ophthalmopathy. Researchers took RNA transcripts and amplified the TCR beta CDR3 regions from them. The HTBI set primed first-round TCR CDR3 RT-PCR. TCRdb analysed the multiplex PCR reads with MiXCR anew, one entry per CDR3 protein. The sample lists roughly 570,000 distinct CDR3 sequences, about half occurring once. The material sequenced was peripheral blood or thyroid tissue (not recorded which). These receptors were taken from a woman under 30 with Graves' hyperthyroidism.

The chain joins TRBV7-9 to TRBJ2-3; a possible D gene is TRBD2 (6 bases). The V gene lost 0 bases and the J gene lost 5 bases, with 18 bases spanning the gap. The CDR3 totals 17 residues. Germline V lookup: CDR1 SEHNR, CDR2 FQNEAQ (reference sequence). The CDR3 loop is CASSLARVYIGGDTQYF. DNA for the CDR3: TGTGCCAGCAGCTTAGCCCGGGTGTACATCGGGGGAGATACGCAGTATTTT.

As to this clonotype: At one end, the junction sequence differs from germline, possibly due to a read error. The chain has TRBV24-1 and TRBJ2-3; 14 bases match TRBD2. CDR3 length: 18 amino acids. Germline CDR1 is KGHDR and CDR2 is SFDVKD. The CDR3 spells CGTSDPLGLAGEGDTQYF. In nucleotides, the CDR3 is TGTGGCACCAGTGATCCCCTGGGACTAGCGGGAGAGGGAGATACGCAGTATTTT.

The chain recombines TRBV7-3 with TRBJ1-3; TRBD1 agrees at 7 bases. Trimming took 0 bases from V and 4 from J; bases not matched to a gene: 3. CDR1 and CDR2 (germline): SGHTA, FQGTGA. CDR3 size: 15 residues. The CDR3 coding sequence is TGTGCCAGCAGCTTAACCAGGGGGGCGGGAAACACCATATATTTT. Translating gives CASSLTRGAGNTIYF.

The sample holds many counts of this clonotype. V and J are TRBV29-1 and TRBJ2-3; unclear D gene. Deletions cut 4 bases from V and 2 bases from J, with 7 bases between. The CDR3 is 12 amino acids. Germline CDR1 and CDR2: SQVTM and ANQGSEA. CDR3 in amino acids: CSVGGTTDTQYF. DNA of the CDR3: TGCAGCGTTGGCGGAACCACAGATACGCAGTATTTT.

This chain uses TRBV12-3 or TRBV12-4 with TRBJ1-2; 7 bases are a match to TRBD1. This CDR3 spans 13 amino acids. V gave up 6 bases and J gave up 5 bases; unmatched junction bases: 6. This chain's CDR3 is CASSPGQMYGYTF. CDR3 nucleotide sequence: TGTGCCAGCAGCCCGGGACAGATGTATGGCTACACCTTC.

This clonotype was found many times. The chain joins TRBV12-3 or TRBV12-4 to TRBJ1-1; 8 bases are shared with TRBD1. The CDR3 runs 20 residues. J was trimmed by 0 bases and V by 2 bases; bases with no gene match: 17. CDR3 bases: TGTGCCAGCAGTTTACGGGCAGGGGGCCCGGGGTTAAGCATGAACACTGAAGCTTTCTTT. This gives the protein CASSLRAGGPGLSMNTEAFF.

This clonotype was observed many times. The junction does not match germline at one end; this may be a read error. This sequence joins TRBV7-8 and TRBJ2-7; 7 bases are shared with TRBD1. The CDR3 covers 14 residues. Germline lookup yields CDR1 SGHVS and CDR2 FQNEAQ. The CDR3 nucleotides read TGTGCCAGCAGCCCTCAGGGGGTCTCCCACGAGCAGTACTTC. Translated, it gives CASSPQGVSHEQYF.

The J gene is TRBJ1-1, the V gene TRBV7-8; 7 bases agree with TRBD1. The CDR3 has 18 amino acids. The trim removed 8 bases at V and 11 bases at J, leaving 29 bases unmatched. Germline lookup yields CDR1 SGHVS and CDR2 FQNEAQ. The chain's CDR3 is CASRDSSSAGGALSVAFF. The CDR3 coding sequence is TGTGCCAGCCGGGACAGCTCCTCAGCCGGGGGGGCGCTGAGTGTGGCTTTCTTT.

As to this clonotype: Being one base from a much bigger clone, this may be a read error. No conserved phenylalanine or tryptophan ends this CDR3, so it is likely a read error. This chain uses TRBV29-1 with TRBJ2-2; possibly TRBD2 for D (7 bases). The ends were cut back, 3 bases at V and 5 bases at J, with 13 bases in the middle. The V gene's germline CDR1 is SQVTM and CDR2 ANQGSEA. The CDR3 runs to 14 residues. CDR3 in amino acids: CSVEVGGGTGELFC. CDR3 bases: TGCAGCGTTGAGGTGGGAGGGGGTACCGGGGAGCTGTTTTGT.

V usage is TRBV2 and J usage is TRBJ1-5, with 10 bases fitting TRBD1. The CDR3 runs to 16 residues. The V gene end was trimmed by 6 bases and the J gene end by 2 bases; junction bases not matched to a gene: 7. Germline CDR1 and CDR2: SNHLY and FYNNEI. CDR3 residues: CASRWTGGSGNQPQHF. As DNA, the CDR3 is TGTGCCAGCAGATGGACAGGGGGTAGCGGCAATCAGCCCCAGCATTTT.

Ten or more counts support this clonotype. The rearrangement links TRBV12-3 or TRBV12-4 to TRBJ2-6; D perhaps matches TRBD1 (6 bases). Trimming took off 8 bases at V and 0 bases at J, with 11 bases between the two ends. The CDR3 sequence is 15 residues long. The CDR3: CASQGSLSGANVLTF. Written as DNA, the CDR3 is TGTGCCAGCCAGGGGTCCCTCTCTGGGGCCAACGTCCTGACTTTC.

This clonotype was recorded only once. This sequence joins TRBV6-5 and TRBJ1-4, with TRBD1 matching 10 bases. The CDR3 loop spans 14 amino acids. Germline CDR1 MNHEY, CDR2 SVGAGI. V trimming: 5 bases; J trimming: 8 bases; junction bases outside the gene matches: 5. The CDR3 region is CASSPDRGQEKLFF. CDR3 sequence (DNA): TGTGCCAGCAGTCCTGACAGGGGGCAGGAAAAACTGTTTTTT.

The chain employs TRBV20-1 and TRBJ2-5; a possible D gene is TRBD1 (6 bases). Trimming removed 2 bases at V and 5 bases at J, with 12 bases between. CDR1 and CDR2 (germline): DFQATT, SNEGSKA (reference sequence). The CDR3 covers 13 residues. For the CDR3, the DNA is TGCAGTGCTAGACCGGGACAACGGGAGACCCAGTACTTC. This encodes CSARPGQRETQYF.

The rearrangement joins TRBV7-8 to TRBJ2-5; 7 bases line up with TRBD1. The CDR3 extends over 16 amino acids. V was pared by 1 base and J by 5 bases, with 10 bases of the junction left unmatched. The V gene's germline CDR1 is SGHVS and CDR2 FQNEAQ. The CDR3 DNA is TGTGCCAGCAGCTTAGTAGTGGGACAGTACAATGAGACCCAGTACTTC. Residues: CASSLVVGQYNETQYF.